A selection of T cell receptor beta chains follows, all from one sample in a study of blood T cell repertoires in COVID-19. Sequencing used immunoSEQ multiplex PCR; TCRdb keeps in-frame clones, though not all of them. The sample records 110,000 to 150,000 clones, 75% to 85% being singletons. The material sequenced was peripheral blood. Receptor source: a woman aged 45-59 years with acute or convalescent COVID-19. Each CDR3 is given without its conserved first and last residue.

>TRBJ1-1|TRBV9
ASREPPTGRETEAF
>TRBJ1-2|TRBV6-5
ASSYSEGRQGYT
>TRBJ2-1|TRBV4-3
ASSQETGGTYNEQF
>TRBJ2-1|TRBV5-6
ASSLQGGQF
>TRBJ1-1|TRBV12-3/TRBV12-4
ASTRLMNTEAF
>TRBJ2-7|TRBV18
ASSLGAGREQY
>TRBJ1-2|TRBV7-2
ASSLIWQGDYGYT
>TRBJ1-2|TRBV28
ASSSTTGDPNYGYT
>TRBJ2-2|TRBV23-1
ASSQLAGGRNTGELF
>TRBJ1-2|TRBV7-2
ASSLVGSGNYGYT
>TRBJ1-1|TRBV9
ASSVGWGGRNTEAF
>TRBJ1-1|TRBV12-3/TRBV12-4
ASTNSGGAVAF
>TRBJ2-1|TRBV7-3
ASSWGPSGGVNEQF
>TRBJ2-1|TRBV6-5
ASSYSPSGYNEQF
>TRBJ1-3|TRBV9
ASSVGGGNTIY
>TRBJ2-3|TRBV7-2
ASSSTGVDTQY
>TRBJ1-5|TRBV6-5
ASSPGQEKPQH
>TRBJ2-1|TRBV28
ASSLLYNEQF
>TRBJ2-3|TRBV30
AWGSLAGSTDTQY
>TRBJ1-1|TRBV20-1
SGLHYTEAF
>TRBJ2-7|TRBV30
AWSGGFGAYEQY
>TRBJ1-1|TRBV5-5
ASSLYAQGVADTEAF
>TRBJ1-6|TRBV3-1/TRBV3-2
ASSQEIRLNAYNSPLH
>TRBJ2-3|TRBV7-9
ASSHRGLLDTQY
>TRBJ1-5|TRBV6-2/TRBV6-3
ASSYLASVNQPQH
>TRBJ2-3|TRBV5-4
ASSRPGLTADTQY
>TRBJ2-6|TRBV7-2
ASSFGGTGFGANVLT
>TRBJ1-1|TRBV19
ASSYLGTSEAF
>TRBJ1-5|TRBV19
ASSRQVNQPQH
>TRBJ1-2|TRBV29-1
SVSPGLLGYT
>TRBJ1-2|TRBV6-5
ASRLQGIANYGYT
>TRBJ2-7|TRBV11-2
ASSLYQGLAYEQY
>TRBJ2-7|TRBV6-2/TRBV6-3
ASSYQQAQY
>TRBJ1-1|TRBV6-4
ASSPMTGATEAF
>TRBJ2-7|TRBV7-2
ASSFSDIQNREQY
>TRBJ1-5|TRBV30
AWSVGAAQPQH
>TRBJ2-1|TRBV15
ATSRDLAGGNEQF
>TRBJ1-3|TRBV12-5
ASGSEGYTIY
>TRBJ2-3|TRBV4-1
ASSNSRGERGTDTQY
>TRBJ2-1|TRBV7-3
ASSLSGGSAGEQF
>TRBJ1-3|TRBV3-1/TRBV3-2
ASSLQGISGNTIY
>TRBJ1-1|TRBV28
ASRPTGGTEAF
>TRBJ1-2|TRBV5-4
ASSADRYGYT
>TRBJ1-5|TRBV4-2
ASSQDSAGSRNQPQH
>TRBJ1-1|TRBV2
ASSGQGMNTEAF
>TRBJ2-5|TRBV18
ASSKQGNTQETQY
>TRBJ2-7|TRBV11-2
ASSYISRVQY
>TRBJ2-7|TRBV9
ASSAILDSPPD
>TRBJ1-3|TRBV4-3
ASSQEALTGNTIY
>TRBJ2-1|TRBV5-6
ASSRIEDRRYNEQF